What follows are 7 T cell receptor beta chains derived from one specimen sequenced in a study of T cell responses to AZD1222 COVID-19 vaccine listed by TCRdb under 2021. Receptors were amplified or captured by the immunoSEQ multiplex PCR assay. In TCRdb, the immuneACCESS table is reduced to in-frame sequences with V and J assigned. These tables do not hold every clone; where another copy was compared, an unresolved V gene accounts for under half, and the others remain unexplained. In all, the sample holds about 120,000 clones, and approximately 90% of those were seen once. The top ten constitute 11% to 15% of the sample. The intended sense of this specimen's time point label: baseline before first vaccination. The sequenced sample was peripheral blood, obtained on day 0 of AZD1222 vaccination. The receptors stem from an adult in good health.

This chain joins TRBV13 and TRBJ1-2; tentatively, D is TRBD1 (5 bases). Trimming pared 6 bases from V and 1 base from J, leaving 15 bases between. Germline V gives CDR1 PRHDT, CDR2 FYEKMQ (reference sequence). This CDR3 comprises 15 residues. DNA for the CDR3: TGTGCCAGCAGGCTTAGAGGGGAGCTTAACTATGGCTACACCTTC. Translating gives CASRLRGELNYGYTF.

The J gene is TRBJ1-6, the V gene TRBV9; D remains ambiguous. Germline V gene sequence: CDR1 SGDLS, CDR2 YYNGEE. Trimming took off 0 bases at V and 6 bases at J, with 13 bases between the two ends. This CDR3 has 16 amino acids. The CDR3 loop reads CASSVGGDGVNSPLHF. The DNA for the CDR3 is TGTGCCAGCAGCGTAGGGGGAGACGGAGTTAATTCACCCCTCCACTTT.

V and J are TRBV12-5 and TRBJ2-5; D not certain. Trimming left V 7 bases short and J 5 bases short, with 11 bases between. This CDR3 has 12 amino acids. CDR1 and CDR2 (germline): LGHNT, FRNRAP. The CDR3 DNA sequence: TGTGCTAGTGCCCGAACGCCTGAGACCCAGTACTTC. It is translated as CASARTPETQYF.

The J gene is TRBJ2-3, the V gene TRBV4-3, with 14 positions matching TRBD2. This CDR3 has 17 residues. CDR1 and CDR2 (germline): LGHNA, YSLEER. Unmatched junction bases numbered 3, after V lost 4 bases and J lost 0 bases. The CDR3 loop reads CASSRGTSGSSTDTQYF. CDR3 DNA: TGCGCCAGCAGCCGAGGGACTAGCGGGAGTAGCACAGATACGCAGTATTTT.

The gene calls are TRBV19 and TRBJ1-1; TRBD1 is a possible D gene (5 bases). Deletions cut 10 bases from V and 1 base from J, with 19 bases between. Per germline, CDR1 LNHDA and CDR2 SQIVND (reference sequence). This CDR3 spans 15 amino acids. The CDR3 here is CATTPGLFKNTEAFF. CDR3 nucleotides: TGTGCCACTACCCCGGGACTGTTCAAGAACACTGAAGCTTTCTTT.

The CDR3 DNA is TGTGCCAGCAGAGGGAGGACCGGGGGAACCTACAATGAGCAGTTCTTC. Its translation: CASRGRTGGTYNEQFF. This chain connects TRBV27 to TRBJ2-1, with a weak D call TRBD2 (6 bases). Germline assignment: CDR1 MNHEY and CDR2 SMNVEV (reference sequence). V lost 6 bases and J lost 2, with 17 bases in between. The CDR3 runs 16 residues.

This chain uses TRBV19 with TRBJ2-6; 8 bases map to TRBD1. V shed 5 bases, J shed 1 base, and the junction held 13 bases outside the gene matches. In germline, CDR1 is LNHDA, CDR2 SQIVND (reference sequence). This CDR3 comprises 19 residues. In DNA, the CDR3 is TGTGCCAGTAGTTCCCAGGGGGCCCTAATTGGTTCTGGGGCCAACGTCCTGACTTTC. Protein: CASSSQGALIGSGANVLTF.